This T cell receptor beta chain originates from a study of early T cells in non-severe SARS-CoV-2 infection. Study in general: Sequencing input comprised bulk RNA from unsorted whole blood; chain pairing was not available. Broader study findings: Matching against VDJdb likely underestimated virus-specific expansions, favoring anti-spike CD8.

This clonotype was counted only a few times. Its antigen remains unidentified. CDR3 size: 13 residues. The V end lost 4 bases, the J end lost 2 bases, and 8 bases lay between the germline ends. Germline loops: CDR1 SNHLY, CDR2 FYNNEI. Attachment of unique molecular identifiers to individual cDNA molecules was performed. TCRdb called the 5' RACE reads again in MiXCR, with one record for every CDR3 protein. In the table there are 35,000 to 45,000 distinct CDR3 sequences, under 6.5% of which are singletons. The TCR sequence derives from an adult who was a healthcare worker with PCR-confirmed SARS-CoV-2 infection or an uninfected control (not recorded which). Input material: whole blood. This sequence joins TRBV2 and TRBJ2-5; weak D call: TRBD2 (6 bases). The CDR3 loop is CASSGDSQETQYF. CDR3 DNA sequence: TGTGCCAGCAGTGGGGACTCTCAAGAGACCCAGTACTTC.